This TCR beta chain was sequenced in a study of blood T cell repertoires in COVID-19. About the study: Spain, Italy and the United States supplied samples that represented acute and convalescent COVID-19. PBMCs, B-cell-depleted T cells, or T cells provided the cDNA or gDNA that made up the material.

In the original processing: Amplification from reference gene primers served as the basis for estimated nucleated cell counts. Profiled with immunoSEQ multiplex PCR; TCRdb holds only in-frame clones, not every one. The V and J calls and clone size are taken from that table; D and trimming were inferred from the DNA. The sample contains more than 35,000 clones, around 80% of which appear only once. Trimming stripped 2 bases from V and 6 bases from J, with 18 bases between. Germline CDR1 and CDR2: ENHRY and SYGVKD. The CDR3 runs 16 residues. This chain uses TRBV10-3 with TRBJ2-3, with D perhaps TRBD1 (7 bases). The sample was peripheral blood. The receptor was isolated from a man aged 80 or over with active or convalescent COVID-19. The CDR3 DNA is TGTGCCATCAGTGAGACCGACAGGGACTCGGCGGATACGCAGTATTTT. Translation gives CAISETDRDSADTQYF.